Sequencing of this TCR beta chain was carried out in a study of early T cells in non-severe SARS-CoV-2 infection. TCRdb passed the 5' RACE reads through MiXCR, listing each CDR3 protein once. In the table there are fewer than 65,000 distinct CDR3 sequences, approximately 6.1% of which are singletons. The sample holds many counts of this clonotype. The germline gives CDR1 SQVTM, CDR2 ANQGSEA. Trimming removed 6 bases at V and 5 bases at J, with 19 bases between. The CDR3 has 14 amino acids. The sequence was obtained from an adult who was a healthcare worker with PCR-confirmed SARS-CoV-2 infection or an uninfected control (not recorded which). The source material was whole blood, sampled at baseline. The chain is built from TRBV29-1 and TRBJ1-2, with D tentatively TRBD1 (6 bases). The CDR3 reads CSVKQGRGFYGYTF. CDR3 nucleotide sequence: TGCAGCGTGAAACAGGGCCGGGGCTTTTATGGCTACACCTTC.